A selection of T cell receptor beta chains follows, all from one sample in a study of blood T cell repertoires in COVID-19. Sequencing used immunoSEQ multiplex PCR; TCRdb keeps in-frame clones, though not all of them. The table shows fewer than 250,000 clones, with roughly four fifths occurring only once. The sample consisted of peripheral blood. The receptors stem from a woman between 45 and 65 years old with acute or convalescent COVID-19. Both conserved end residues are part of each CDR3. The order of the fields is V gene, CDR3 length, clone size, D gene, J gene, CDR3 DNA, CDR3 protein. A D gene is named only where the DNA matches it firmly. For some rows the clone size is stated as once, few or many, or as a class when expanded; others skip it.

TRBV5-1	14	-	TRBD1	TRBJ1-1	TGCGCCAGCAGCTTAATGGACAGGGGTGGAGGAGCTTTCTTT	CASSLMDRGGGAFF
TRBV30	16	-	-	TRBJ2-2	TGTGCCTGGAGTGATTACGGGGTGTTGAACACCGGGGAGCTGTTTTTT	CAWSDYGVLNTGELFF
TRBV6-6	11	-	-	TRBJ2-1	TGTGCCATCCAGGGGTGGGATGAGCAGTTCTTC	CAIQGWDEQFF
TRBV11-3	14	-	-	TRBJ1-1	TGTGCCAGCAGCTCGGGAGTCACGAACACTGAAGCTTTCTTT	CASSSGVTNTEAFF
TRBV6-5	13	-	-	TRBJ1-2	TGTGCCAGCAGTTACGACAGAAACTATGGCTACACCTTC	CASSYDRNYGYTF
TRBV7-2	16	-	-	TRBJ1-6	TGTGCCAGCAGATTAACAGGGAGTAAGGGCAATTCACCCCTCCACTTT	CASRLTGSKGNSPLHF
TRBV6-4	15	-	TRBD2	TRBJ2-2	TGTGCCAGCAGGAAGACTAGCGGGAAGACCGGGGAGCTGTTTTTT	CASRKTSGKTGELFF
TRBV28	12	-	-	TRBJ1-4	TGTGCCAGCTCACAGGCGGGGGAAAAACTGTTTTTT	CASSQAGEKLFF
TRBV2	16	once	-	TRBJ2-7	TGTGCCAGCAGTGAAGAGGGACAAGGGGGAAACTACGAGCAGTACTTC	CASSEEGQGGNYEQYF
TRBV7-2	13	-	TRBD2	TRBJ2-7	TGTGCCAGCAGCCTGAGGTCTAGCGGGGGCTTTTACTTC	CASSLRSSGGFYF
TRBV27	13	-	-	TRBJ1-2	TGTGCCAGCAGGGCGCCCGGGAGGGTTGGCTACACCTTC	CASRAPGRVGYTF
TRBV6-5	15	-	-	TRBJ1-1	TGTGCCAGCAGTTACAAGCGACGGGGGTACACTGAAGCTTTCTTT	CASSYKRRGYTEAFF
TRBV2	11	-	-	TRBJ2-1	TGTGCCAGCAGGCAAGGGGTTGCGCAGTTCTTC	CASRQGVAQFF
TRBV6-5	14	-	-	TRBJ2-1	TGTGCCAGCGAGGTGCAGGGGTCTAACAATGAGCAGTTCTTC	CASEVQGSNNEQFF
TRBV28	16	-	TRBD1	TRBJ2-1	TGTGCCAGCAGTTCCCCTGGGACAGGGGGGAGGGGTGAGCAGTTCTTC	CASSSPGTGGRGEQFF
TRBV11-3	15	-	TRBD1	TRBJ1-1	TGTGCCAGCAGCTACGGAGCAGGGGGCAACACTGAAGCTTTCTTT	CASSYGAGGNTEAFF
TRBV5-6	15	-	TRBD1	TRBJ1-2	TGTGCCAGCAGCTTGACAGGGGGCGCCAACTATGGCTACACCTTC	CASSLTGGANYGYTF
TRBV12-5	13	-	-	TRBJ1-4	TGTGCTAGTGGTTTGGATTCCGGGACACGGGTGTTTTTT	CASGLDSGTRVFF
TRBV18	18	-	TRBD2	TRBJ2-1	TGTGCCAGCTCACCACGAAAGCTAGCGGGAGGTGGGCACAATGAGCAGTTCTTC	CASSPRKLAGGGHNEQFF
TRBV5-1	14	-	-	TRBJ2-7	TGCGCCAGCAGCTTGGGGACTACGCACTACGAGCAGTACTTC	CASSLGTTHYEQYF
TRBV24-1	17	-	TRBD1	TRBJ2-2	TGTGCCACCAGTGATATTGGACAGGGCCCAGACACCGGGGAGCTGTTTTTT	CATSDIGQGPDTGELFF
TRBV7-9	16	-	TRBD2	TRBJ2-7	TGTGCCAGCAGCTTAGGGACTAGCGGGAATCGTTACGAGCAGTACTTC	CASSLGTSGNRYEQYF
TRBV10-3	15	few	TRBD1	TRBJ1-5	TGTGCCATCAGTGAGTCCGGACAGGGGAGACAGCCCCAGCATTTT	CAISESGQGRQPQHF
TRBV9	14	-	-	TRBJ1-1	TGTGCCAGCAGCGTAGGGGGGGTGGACACTGAAGCTTTCTTT	CASSVGGVDTEAFF
TRBV7-2	14	-	-	TRBJ2-3	TGTGCCAGCAGCTCGCAGGGGTACACAGATACGCAGTATTTT	CASSSQGYTDTQYF
TRBV12-3/TRBV12-4	13	-	-	TRBJ1-5	TGTGCCAGCAGCCGACAGGCCACGGGGCCCCAGCATTTT	CASSRQATGPQHF
TRBV2	15	-	-	TRBJ2-5	TGTGCCAGCAGTGAATTTTCAGGGCTTCAAGAGACCCAGTACTTC	CASSEFSGLQETQYF
TRBV10-2	16	-	-	TRBJ2-3	TGCGCCAGCAGTGAGCCCTTAGTTTCCAGCACAGATACGCAGTATTTT	CASSEPLVSSTDTQYF
TRBV19	13	-	-	TRBJ2-5	TGTGCCAGTAGGTACTCAAACCAAGAGACCCAGTACTTC	CASRYSNQETQYF
TRBV25-1	13	-	-	TRBJ2-3	TGTGCCAGCAGTGAATTCAGGACACATACGCAGTATTTT	CASSEFRTHTQYF
TRBV7-8	14	once	TRBD2	TRBJ2-7	TGTGCCAGCAGCTTAAAGCGGGGGTCCTACGAGCAGTACTTC	CASSLKRGSYEQYF
TRBV19	16	-	TRBD2	TRBJ2-2	TGTGCCAGTAGTACCGCCGGGACTACTTATAGGGGGGAGCTGTTTTTT	CASSTAGTTYRGELFF
TRBV7-7	18	-	TRBD1	TRBJ2-1	TGTGCTAGCAGCTTAGGTCTAGGGGGCCAGAGTGGTTACAATGAGCAGTTCTTC	CASSLGLGGQSGYNEQFF
TRBV4-1	17	few	TRBD1	TRBJ2-7	TGCGCCAGCAGCCAAGAACCCGCGGGACAGGGTGACTACGAGCAGTACTTC	CASSQEPAGQGDYEQYF
TRBV5-6	13	-	-	TRBJ2-7	TGTGCCAGCAGCTTGGACGGGGTCTACGAGCAGTACTTC	CASSLDGVYEQYF